This TCR beta chain was profiled in a study of T cells after yellow fever vaccination. One entry per CDR3 protein, called by TCRdb with MiXCR from the 5' RACE reads. Among 500,000 to 650,000 distinct CDR3 sequences listed, approximately 15% were seen once. The CDR3 has 12 amino acids. The germline V gene has CDR1 LGHDT and CDR2 YNNKEL (reference sequence). This clonotype was counted a few times. Its ends do not fully match the called genes, so a read error is possible. The V call is TRBV3-1, the J call TRBJ1-3, with 7 positions matching TRBD1. The TCR was taken from a man aged 25 to 45 who received the YFV17D yellow fever vaccine. This specimen was PBMCs, taken on the day of the yellow fever booster vaccination. The CDR3 bases are TGTGCCAGCAGCCAAGATTTGGGACAGTATCAATTT. Protein sequence: CASSQDLGQYQF.